The 13 T cell receptor beta chains listed next were all sequenced from one sample in a study of blood T cell repertoires in COVID-19. TCRdb's copy holds only in-frame clones and misses some; the assay was immunoSEQ multiplex PCR. Of approximately 240,000 clones listed, about 85% are singletons. Sequencing used peripheral blood. Receptors originate from a woman between 18 and 30 years old who had recovered from COVID-19.

J is TRBJ2-1 and V is TRBV27, with D maybe TRBD2 (5 bases). From germline, CDR1 is MNHEY and CDR2 SMNVEV (reference sequence). The CDR3 extends over 15 amino acids. Trimming removed 3 bases from V and 6 bases from J, with 15 bases in between. The CDR3 bases are TGTGCCAGCAGTTTGCAAGGCGGGCCCGGCAATGAGCAGTTCTTC. Translated, it gives CASSLQGGPGNEQFF.

The CDR3 sequence: CASSFVGRQPQHF. The CDR3 DNA follows: TGTGCCAGCAGCTTTGTAGGGAGGCAGCCCCAGCATTTT. The rearrangement links TRBV7-9 to TRBJ1-5; D is uncertain. The germline gives CDR1 SEHNR, CDR2 FQNEAQ (reference sequence). CDR3 size: 13 residues. V was pared by 3 bases and J by 7 bases, with 10 bases between.

The gene calls are TRBV9 and TRBJ2-7, with 9 positions matching TRBD1. This CDR3 has 14 amino acids. The J segment lost 4 bases and the V segment lost 4 bases, leaving 6 bases of the junction unmatched. From germline, CDR1 is SGDLS and CDR2 YYNGEE. The CDR3 loop is CASSPGQGTYEQYF. CDR3 DNA sequence: TGTGCCAGCAGCCCGGGACAGGGTACTTACGAGCAGTACTTC.

The CDR3 protein is CASSVTTDSREAFF. Here the CDR3 DNA reads TGTGCCAGCAGTGTAACCACGGACAGCCGTGAAGCTTTCTTT. The chain links TRBV27 to TRBJ1-1; tentative D call: TRBD1 (6 bases). Germline CDR1 MNHEY, CDR2 SMNVEV (reference sequence). Trimming cost V 5 bases and J 7 bases, with 17 bases left between them. The CDR3 spans 14 residues.

The V call is TRBV7-2, the J call TRBJ2-7; 13 nucleotides match TRBD2. V was clipped by 4 bases and J by 6 bases; unmatched bases: 12. The germline CDR1 and CDR2 sequences are SGHTA and FQGNSA. The CDR3 is made up of 17 amino acids. The CDR3 spells CASSSRTSGRNFSEQYF. Here the CDR3 DNA reads TGTGCCAGCAGCTCCCGGACTAGCGGGAGAAATTTTAGCGAGCAGTACTTC.

The chain links TRBV19 to TRBJ1-1; 7 bases map to TRBD1. The length of the CDR3 is 15 residues. Germline V gene sequence: CDR1 LNHDA, CDR2 SQIVND (reference sequence). J gave up 0 bases and V 6 bases, and 7 bases lay outside the gene matches. Here the CDR3 DNA reads TGTGCCAGTAGAGATTCGACAGGGTTGAACACTGAAGCTTTCTTT. It yields the protein CASRDSTGLNTEAFF.

The chain couples TRBV12-3 or TRBV12-4 to TRBJ1-1; D unresolved. V was cut by 9 bases and J by 1 base, with 9 bases left in between. The CDR3 is 12 amino acids. The CDR3 here is CARRVENTEAFF. The CDR3 coding sequence is TGTGCCAGACGAGTAGAGAACACTGAAGCTTTCTTT.

The chain recombines TRBV9 with TRBJ2-1, with 9 bases identical to TRBD2. The CDR3 totals 18 residues. CDR1 and CDR2 (germline): SGDLS, YYNGEE. V trimming: 4 bases; J trimming: 3 bases; junction bases outside the gene matches: 14. The CDR3 DNA sequence: TGTGCCAGCAGCTCCAACCCCGGGGCTAGCGGGGACTACAATGAGCAGTTCTTC. This codes for CASSSNPGASGDYNEQFF.

This chain joins TRBV9 and TRBJ2-5, with TRBD1 matching 8 bases. Germline CDR1 SGDLS, CDR2 YYNGEE. V dropped 2 bases and J dropped 5; count of bases not matched to a gene: 8. The CDR3 contains 15 residues. CDR3 sequence reads: CASSVSTGGGETQYF. The CDR3 DNA reads TGTGCCAGCAGCGTCTCAACAGGGGGTGGCGAGACCCAGTACTTC.

The CDR3, as DNA: TGTGCCAGCAGCTTAATGTCGGCAGGGTCTCGCACTGAAGCTTTCTTT. It yields the protein CASSLMSAGSRTEAFF. The chain uses TRBV7-3 and TRBJ1-1; D might be TRBD1 (5 bases). CDR3 length: 16 amino acids. The V and J ends lost 1 base and 4 bases respectively, with 16 bases between them. In germline, CDR1 is SGHTA, CDR2 FQGTGA. The full variable domain, in which reference TRBV7-3 and TRBJ1-1 provide the parts outside the CDR3, is GAGVSQTPSNKVTEKGKYVELRCDPISGHTALYWYRQSLGQGPEFLIYFQGTGAADDSGLPNDRFFAVRPEGSVSTLKIQRTERGDSAVYLCASSLMSAGSRTEAFFGQGTRLTVV.

The V gene is TRBV7-9, the J gene TRBJ2-1, with TRBD2 matching over 15 bases. This CDR3 has 16 residues. Germline CDR1 SEHNR, CDR2 FQNEAQ (reference sequence). Unmatched junction bases numbered 6, after V lost 5 bases and J lost 7 bases. DNA for the CDR3: TGTGCCAGCAGCAGCGGACTAGCGGGAGGGTCAAATGAGCAGTTCTTC. The encoded protein is CASSSGLAGGSNEQFF.

This clone came up many times. The chain uses TRBV14 and TRBJ2-1; D unclear. In germline, CDR1 is SGHDN, CDR2 FVKESK. This CDR3 has 13 amino acids. The germline V and J ends were trimmed by 6 bases and 4 bases, with 10 bases remaining between them. CDR3 nucleotide sequence: TGTGCCAGCAGGTCAGGTGGATACAATGAGCAGTTCTTC. The encoded protein is CASRSGGYNEQFF.

The gene calls are TRBV19 and TRBJ2-7, with TRBD1 matching over 8 bases. Losses at the gene ends were 7 bases for V and 5 bases for J; bases not matched to a gene: 13. Germline V gene lookup returns CDR1 LNHDA and CDR2 SQIVND (reference sequence). The CDR3 is 15 residues long. CDR3 loop: CASTPRAGGVHEQYF. The CDR3 DNA follows: TGTGCCAGTACTCCCCGGGCAGGGGGCGTTCACGAGCAGTACTTC.